Below are 8 T cell receptor beta chains sequenced from a single sample in a study of blood T cell repertoires in COVID-19. Clones were read by immunoSEQ multiplex PCR, and TCRdb kept only the in-frame ones, dropping some. The sample has some 330,000 clones; under 95% are singletons. The specimen sequenced was PBMCs or T cells enriched from blood (not recorded which). Every receptor here comes from a woman in her twenties or thirties who had recovered from COVID-19.

V and J are TRBV10-3 and TRBJ2-7, with D unresolved. CDR1 ENHRY and CDR2 SYGVKD come from the germline V gene. This CDR3 is 15 amino acids long. With 0 bases removed from V and 2 bases from J, the gap between germline ends came to 11 bases. The CDR3 nucleotides are TGTGCCATCAGTGAGTCTACTACCAGACCCTACGAGCAGTACTTC. It encodes CAISESTTRPYEQYF.

This clone occurred once. J is TRBJ2-2 and V is TRBV7-8; a possible D gene is TRBD1 (6 bases). V was clipped by 3 bases and J by 4 bases, with 15 bases between them. The CDR3 spans 16 residues. Germline-derived CDR1 and CDR2 are SGHVS and FQNEAQ. This CDR3 reads CASSFEGGSPTGELFF. CDR3 coding DNA: TGTGCCAGCAGCTTCGAAGGGGGTAGCCCCACCGGGGAGCTGTTTTTT. The full variable domain, in which reference TRBV7-8 and TRBJ2-2 provide the parts outside the CDR3, is GAGVSQSPRYKVAKRGQDVALRCDPISGHVSLFWYQQALGQGPEFLTYFQNEAQLDKSGLPSDRFFAERPEGSVSTLKIQRTQQEDSAVYLCASSFEGGSPTGELFFGEGSRLTVL.

V and J are TRBV10-1 and TRBJ1-5; the D gene is possibly TRBD1 (5 bases). Trimming removed 9 bases from V and 8 bases from J, with 26 bases in between. The CDR3 runs 16 residues. Germline V gene sequence: CDR1 WNHNN, CDR2 SYGVQD (reference sequence). CDR3 sequence reads: CARNLAPGKRREPQHF. The CDR3 coding sequence is TGCGCCAGAAACTTAGCTCCGGGCAAACGCAGGGAGCCCCAGCATTTT.

This clone occurred once. V gene TRBV27 combines with J gene TRBJ1-4; D not resolved. Trimming left V 11 bases short and J 8 bases short, with 21 bases between. Germline CDR1 reads MNHEY; CDR2 reads SMNVEV (reference sequence). The CDR3 covers 14 residues. CDR3 nucleotide sequence: TGTGCCTCCCGAGCTCTCCCTGGAGGAGAAAAACTGTTTTTT. It encodes CASRALPGGEKLFF.

V is TRBV29-1 and J is TRBJ1-2; tentative D call: TRBD1 (5 bases). The CDR3 covers 13 residues. V was trimmed by 5 bases and J by 3 bases, leaving 13 bases between them. Germline lookup yields CDR1 SQVTM and CDR2 ANQGSEA. DNA for the CDR3: TGCAGCGTTTGGGGGGGATGGGACTATGGCTACACCTTC. It codes for CSVWGGWDYGYTF. Using reference TRBV29-1 and TRBJ1-2 for the parts outside the CDR3, the full variable domain is SAVISQKPSRDICQRGTSLTIQCQVDSQVTMMFWYRQQPGQSLTLIATANQGSEATYESGFVIDKFPISRPNLTFSTLTVSNMSPEDSSIYLCSVWGGWDYGYTFGSGTRLTVV.

V is TRBV5-1 and J is TRBJ1-5; D might be TRBD1 (6 bases). V was trimmed by 3 bases and J by 6 bases, leaving 13 bases between them. Germline CDR1 SGHRS, CDR2 YFSETQ. The CDR3 sequence is 14 residues long. CDR3: CASSSDTGSQPQHF. The CDR3, as DNA: TGCGCCAGCAGCTCAGATACAGGGTCTCAGCCCCAGCATTTT.

V gene TRBV28 combines with J gene TRBJ1-3; D is uncertain. V was trimmed by 2 bases and J by 3 bases, leaving 11 bases between them. CDR3 length equals 15 residues. CDR1 and CDR2 from the germline V gene are MDHEN and SYDVKM. CDR3 sequence: CASSLDGVGGNTIYF. The CDR3 region has the DNA TGTGCCAGCAGTTTAGACGGGGTGGGTGGAAACACCATATATTTT. The full variable domain, rest sourced from reference TRBV28 and TRBJ1-3, is DVKVTQSSRYLVKRTGEKVFLECVQDMDHENMFWYRQDPGLGLRLIYFSYDVKMKEKGDIPEGYSVSREKKERFSLILESASTNQTSMYLCASSLDGVGGNTIYFGEGSWLTVV.

The rearrangement uses TRBV6-5 and TRBJ2-7; 7 nucleotides line up with TRBD2. The germline V gene has CDR1 MNHEY and CDR2 SVGAGI. This CDR3 has 16 amino acids. Germline trimming cut 4 bases from V and 0 bases from J; bases unmatched to any gene: 9. CDR3 sequence reads: CASSSVGRGISYEQYF. DNA for the CDR3: TGTGCCAGCAGTTCGGTCGGGCGGGGGATCTCCTACGAGCAGTACTTC.